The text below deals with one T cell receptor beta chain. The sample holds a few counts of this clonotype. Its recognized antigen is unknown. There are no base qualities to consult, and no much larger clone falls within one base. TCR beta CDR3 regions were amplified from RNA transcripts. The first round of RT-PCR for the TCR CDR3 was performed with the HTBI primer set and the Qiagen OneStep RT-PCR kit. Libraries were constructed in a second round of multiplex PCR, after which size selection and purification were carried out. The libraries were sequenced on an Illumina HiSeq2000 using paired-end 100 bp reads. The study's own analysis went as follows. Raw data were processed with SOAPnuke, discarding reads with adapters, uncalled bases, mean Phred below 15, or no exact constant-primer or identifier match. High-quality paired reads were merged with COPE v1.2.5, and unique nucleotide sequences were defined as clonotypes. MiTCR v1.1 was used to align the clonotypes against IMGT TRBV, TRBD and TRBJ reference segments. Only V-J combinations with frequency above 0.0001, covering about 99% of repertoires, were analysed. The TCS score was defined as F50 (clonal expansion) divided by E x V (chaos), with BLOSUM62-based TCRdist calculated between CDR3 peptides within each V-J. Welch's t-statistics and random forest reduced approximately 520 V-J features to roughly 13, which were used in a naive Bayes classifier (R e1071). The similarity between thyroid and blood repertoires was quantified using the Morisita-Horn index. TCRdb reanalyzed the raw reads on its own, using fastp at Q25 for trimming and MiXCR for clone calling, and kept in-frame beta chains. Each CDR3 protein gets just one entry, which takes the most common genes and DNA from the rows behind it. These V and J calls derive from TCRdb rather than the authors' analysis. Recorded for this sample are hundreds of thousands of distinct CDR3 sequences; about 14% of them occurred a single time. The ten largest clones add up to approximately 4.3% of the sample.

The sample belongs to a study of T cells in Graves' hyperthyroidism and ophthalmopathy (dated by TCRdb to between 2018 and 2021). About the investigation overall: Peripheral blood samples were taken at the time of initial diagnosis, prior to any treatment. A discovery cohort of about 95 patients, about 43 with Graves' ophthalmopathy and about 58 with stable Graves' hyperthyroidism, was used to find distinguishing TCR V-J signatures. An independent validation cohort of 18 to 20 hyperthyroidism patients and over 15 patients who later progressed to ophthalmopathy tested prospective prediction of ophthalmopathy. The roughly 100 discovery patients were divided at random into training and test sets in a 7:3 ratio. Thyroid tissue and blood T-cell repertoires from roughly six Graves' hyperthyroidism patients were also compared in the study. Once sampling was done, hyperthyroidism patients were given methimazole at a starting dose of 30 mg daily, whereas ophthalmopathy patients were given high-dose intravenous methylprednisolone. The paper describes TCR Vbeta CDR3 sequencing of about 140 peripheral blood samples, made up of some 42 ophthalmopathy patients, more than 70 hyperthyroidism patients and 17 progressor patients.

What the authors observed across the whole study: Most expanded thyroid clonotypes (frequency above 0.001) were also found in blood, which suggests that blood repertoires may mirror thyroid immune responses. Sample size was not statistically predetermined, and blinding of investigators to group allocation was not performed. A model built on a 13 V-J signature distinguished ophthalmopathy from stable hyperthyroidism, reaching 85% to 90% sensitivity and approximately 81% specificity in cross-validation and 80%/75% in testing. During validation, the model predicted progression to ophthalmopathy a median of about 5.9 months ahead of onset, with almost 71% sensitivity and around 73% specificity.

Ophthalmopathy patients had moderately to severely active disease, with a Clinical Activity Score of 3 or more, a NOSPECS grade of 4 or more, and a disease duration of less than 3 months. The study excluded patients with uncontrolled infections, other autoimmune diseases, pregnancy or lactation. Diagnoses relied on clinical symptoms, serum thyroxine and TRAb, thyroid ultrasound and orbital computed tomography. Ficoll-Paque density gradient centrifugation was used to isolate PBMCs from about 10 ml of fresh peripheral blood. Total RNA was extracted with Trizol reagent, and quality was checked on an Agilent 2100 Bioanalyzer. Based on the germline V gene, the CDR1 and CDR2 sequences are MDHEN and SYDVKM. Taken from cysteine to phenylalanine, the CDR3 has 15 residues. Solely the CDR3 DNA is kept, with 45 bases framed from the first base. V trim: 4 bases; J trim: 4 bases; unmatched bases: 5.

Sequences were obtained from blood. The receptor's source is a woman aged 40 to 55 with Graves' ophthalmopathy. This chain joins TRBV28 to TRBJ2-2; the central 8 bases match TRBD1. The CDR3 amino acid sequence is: CASSSGGEATGELFF. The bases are TGTGCCAGCAGTTCAGGGGGCGAGGCCACCGGGGAGCTGTTTTTT.